This entry describes one T cell receptor beta chain. This clonotype was recorded a few times. There is no known antigen for this receptor. The input lacks base qualities; no much larger clone sits a single base away. These data are taken from a study of blood T cells in healthy people across ages (dated by TCRdb to about 2015). Background on the whole study: Template switching captured roughly one uniquely barcoded TCR beta cDNA molecule per two T cells in model experiments. The donors were split into four age groups: young (average roughly 15 years), middle-aged (39), aged (more than 55) and long-lived (over 75). To track age-related changes in TCR beta repertoire diversity, the study relied on deep sequencing normalized with unique cDNA molecular identifiers. The study analyzed two additional independent replicas of 1 million unique cDNA reads from the same blood draw for two donors, one aged 18 to 29 and one aged 80 or older. Donors of different ages were randomly distributed across sequencing lanes to avoid experimental bias.

Donors were under 40 systemically healthy Caucasian individuals from Russia aged roughly 6 to 95 years. Each donor gave ten milliliters of peripheral blood, drawn into EDTA-treated Vacutainer tubes. Ficoll-Paque density-gradient centrifugation was used to isolate PBMCs, with at least 6 million per sample. Total RNA was extracted from PBMCs with Trizol reagent, with at least 5.5 micrograms obtained per sample. Naive CD45RAhigh/CD27high T cell percentages were measured by flow cytometry on a PBMC aliquot from every donor. What the study reported, not specific to this receptor: Because profiling used bulk unsorted PBMCs, naive and antigen-experienced compartments could not be compared conclusively. Observed TCR beta diversity per million T cells fell roughly linearly with age, and a significant reduction was already apparent by age around 39. A strong correlation was found between observed TCR beta diversity and the percentage of naive T cells measured by flow cytometry. Donor CMV infection status was unknown, potentially confounding age-related changes in expanded clonotypes. The long-lived group showed more naive CD4+ T cells, fewer expanded clones and increased TCR diversity than the aged group, suggesting age selection. Estimates of total diversity from one million sequenced T cells were regarded as lower bounds and underestimates.

From V the trimming removes 0 bases and from J it removes 7 bases, while the gene matches leave 9 bases of the junction unaccounted for. Based on the germline V gene, the CDR1 and CDR2 sequences are MNHEY and SVGAGI. Counted from cysteine to phenylalanine, this CDR3 has 17 amino acids. The only DNA kept is the CDR3, 51 bases in frame from the first base. Library preparation was by 5' RACE. TCRdb names Illumina HiSeq 2500 as the instrument used. A second roughly 6 to 11 cycle PCR used a sample-barcoded 5' primer and a J-beta primer mix. A unique molecular identifier was introduced onto each TCR beta cDNA molecule by a template-switch 5' adaptor carrying 12 random nucleotides. At least 2.5 million CDR3-containing paired-end reads were obtained from each sample. First-strand cDNA synthesis was performed from all RNA using the Mint cDNA synthesis kit, with priming by a TRBC-specific oligonucleotide. Following uracil-DNA glycosylase treatment, all cDNA underwent a first 18-cycle PCR with the universal primers M1SS and BC2_uni_R. Per the original workflow: Each sample was normalized by randomly selecting 1 million high-quality reads, each carrying a distinct molecular identifier. Reads sharing molecular identifiers were discarded rather than binned into consensus sequences. MiTCR, set to a Q25 quality threshold and the strictest error-elimination algorithm, was used for CDR3 identification, clonotype clustering and error correction. A nonparametric unseen species model with Euler transformation was used to estimate a lower bound on total TCR beta diversity. TCRdb's own reprocessing of the public reads used fastp at Q25 and MiXCR and kept productive beta chains. Rows merge per CDR3 protein into single entries with the most common DNA and genes. The V and J calls were determined by TCRdb, not by the authors. For this sample there are a few hundred thousand distinct CDR3 sequences; roughly half appear just once. The top ten constitute 45% to 65% of the sample.

The chain is encoded by TRBV6-5 joined to TRBJ2-1; TRBD2 lines up with 10 middle nucleotides. This TCR derives from a man between 60 and 75 years old in good health. Material for sequencing was blood. The encoded CDR3 is CASSYSSSSGRENEQFF. At the DNA level, the sequence is TGTGCCAGCAGTTACTCGAGTTCCAGCGGGAGGGAAAATGAGCAGTTCTTC.